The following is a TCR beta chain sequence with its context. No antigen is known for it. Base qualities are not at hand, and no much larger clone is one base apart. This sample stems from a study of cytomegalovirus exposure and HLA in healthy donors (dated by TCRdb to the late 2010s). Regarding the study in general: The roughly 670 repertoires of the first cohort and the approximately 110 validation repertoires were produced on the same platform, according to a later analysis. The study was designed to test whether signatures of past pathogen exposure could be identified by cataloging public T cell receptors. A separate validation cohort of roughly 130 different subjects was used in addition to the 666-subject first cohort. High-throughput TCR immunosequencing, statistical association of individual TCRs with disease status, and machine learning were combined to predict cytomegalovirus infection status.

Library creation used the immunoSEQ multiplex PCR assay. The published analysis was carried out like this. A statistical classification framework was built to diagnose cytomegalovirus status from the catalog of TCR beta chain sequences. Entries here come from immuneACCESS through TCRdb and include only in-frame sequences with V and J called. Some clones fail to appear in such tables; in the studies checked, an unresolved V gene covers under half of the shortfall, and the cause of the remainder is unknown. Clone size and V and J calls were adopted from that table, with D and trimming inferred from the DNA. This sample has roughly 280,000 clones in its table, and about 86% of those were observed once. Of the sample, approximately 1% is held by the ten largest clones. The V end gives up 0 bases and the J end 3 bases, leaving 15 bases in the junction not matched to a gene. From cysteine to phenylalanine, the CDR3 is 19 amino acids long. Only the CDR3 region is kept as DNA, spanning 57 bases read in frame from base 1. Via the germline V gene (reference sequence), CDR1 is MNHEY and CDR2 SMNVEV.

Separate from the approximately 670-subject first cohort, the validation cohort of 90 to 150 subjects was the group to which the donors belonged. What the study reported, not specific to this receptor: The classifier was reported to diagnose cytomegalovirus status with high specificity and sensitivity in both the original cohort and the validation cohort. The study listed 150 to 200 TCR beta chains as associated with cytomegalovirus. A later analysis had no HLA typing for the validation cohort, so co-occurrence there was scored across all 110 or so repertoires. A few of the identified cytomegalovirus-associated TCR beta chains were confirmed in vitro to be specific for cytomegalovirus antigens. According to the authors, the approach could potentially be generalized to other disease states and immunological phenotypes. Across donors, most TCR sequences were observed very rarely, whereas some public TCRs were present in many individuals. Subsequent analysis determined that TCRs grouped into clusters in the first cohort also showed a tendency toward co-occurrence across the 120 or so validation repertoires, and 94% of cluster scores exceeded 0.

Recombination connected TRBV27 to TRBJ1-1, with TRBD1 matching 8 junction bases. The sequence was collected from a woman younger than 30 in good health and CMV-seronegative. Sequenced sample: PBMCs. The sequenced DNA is TGTGCCAGCAGTTTATCCCGCAGGGGGCGCAGGTCCCAGGACACTGAAGCTTTCTTT. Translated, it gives CASSLSRRGRRSQDTEAFF.